A single sample is the source of the 12 T cell receptor beta chains below, sequenced in a study of T cells expressing NK-cell markers. One entry per CDR3 protein, without DNA, is what TCRdb gives after re-calling the 5' RACE reads. This sample contains about 460,000 distinct CDR3 sequences. The sample was blood T cells: a sorted CD56 or NKG2C T cell subset, CD4+ or CD8+ T cells, or bulk PBMC T cells (not recorded which). The receptors were gathered from a woman between 45 and 65 years old in good health.

This chain uses TRBV7-8 with TRBJ2-1; checking the TCRdb D call of TRBD1 is not possible without DNA. Looked up from germline, CDR1 is SGHVS and CDR2 is FQNEAQ. The CDR3 runs 14 residues. Here the CDR3 reads CASSRGVGLNEQFF.

The chain links TRBV12-3 or TRBV12-4 to TRBJ1-1; TCRdb gives TRBD1 as the D gene, but with no DNA this cannot be confirmed. The CDR3 is made up of 18 amino acids. CDR3 loop: CASSLGTGSKLLNTEAFF.

V gene TRBV9 combines with J gene TRBJ1-2; TCRdb reports TRBD1, a call that lacks DNA to check it against. Germline V gene sequence: CDR1 SGDLS, CDR2 YYNGEE. This CDR3 contains 13 residues. This chain's CDR3 is CASSVEGSGGYTF.

The rearrangement links TRBV29-1 to TRBJ2-1; the TRBD2 assignment by TCRdb is unverifiable without DNA. In germline, CDR1 is SQVTM, CDR2 ANQGSEA. CDR3 size: 11 residues. CDR3 in amino acids: CSGRLVNEQFF.

The V and J genes are TRBV20-1 and TRBJ2-1; TCRdb reports TRBD1, a call that lacks DNA to check it against. The CDR3 has 16 amino acids. The V gene's germline CDR1 is DFQATT and CDR2 SNEGSKA (reference sequence). CDR3 loop: CSASDRVGGFGNEQFF.

This chain joins TRBV12-3 or TRBV12-4 and TRBJ2-2; the D call from TCRdb, TRBD1, cannot be confirmed without DNA. This CDR3 has 14 residues. CDR3 sequence reads: CASRLTGNTGELFF.

This chain uses TRBV7-2 with TRBJ2-5; TCRdb reports TRBD1, a call that lacks DNA to check it against. Germline V lookup: CDR1 SGHTA, CDR2 FQGNSA. This CDR3 has 15 residues. CDR3 sequence reads: CASSPRPGSQETQYF.

This sequence joins TRBV7-8 and TRBJ2-3. Germline loops: CDR1 SGHVS, CDR2 FQNEAQ. CDR3 length: 15 amino acids. The CDR3 here is CASSLGLHPKDTQYF.

This chain links TRBV4-2 with TRBJ1-2; TCRdb's D call, TRBD1, is unchecked because there is no DNA. The CDR3 is 14 residues long. The germline V gene has CDR1 LGHNA and CDR2 YNFKEQ. CDR3 sequence reads: CASSQVGGLDGYTF.

The rearrangement uses TRBV4-1 and TRBJ2-3; without DNA, the TCRdb call of TRBD1 cannot be checked. Germline V lookup: CDR1 MGHRA, CDR2 YSYEKL. The CDR3 covers 17 residues. The CDR3 sequence: CASSQDEPPRGRDTQYF.

The chain employs TRBV12-3 or TRBV12-4 and TRBJ1-6; the D gene TCRdb calls, TRBD1, cannot be checked with no DNA. The CDR3 totals 15 residues. The CDR3: CASSPRDRGNSPLHF.

This chain connects TRBV24-1 to TRBJ2-5; TCRdb picks TRBD2, but there is no DNA to check that call. This CDR3 region has 15 residues. In germline, CDR1 is KGHDR, CDR2 SFDVKD. CDR3 in amino acids: CATSVGGGPRETQYF.